Below, 13 T cell receptor beta chains from the same sample are listed, as sequenced in a study of T cell repertoires in cytomegalovirus infection. No cognate antigen is known for these TCRs. TCRdb re-analysed the reads in MiXCR, keeping a single row per CDR3 protein. The top ten clones hold approximately 19% of a sample with about 280,000 distinct CDR3 sequences, 22% of them seen once. The material sequenced was cultured PBMCs, taken from culture after CMV antigen stimulation. The receptor set was obtained from a human donor in good health (CMV status not recorded). Some clones in this sample may be carry-over from other donors' samples.

The chain has TRBV27 and TRBJ2-3; 8 bases match TRBD2. The germline gives CDR1 MNHEY, CDR2 SMNVEV (reference sequence). The V and J ends lost 3 bases and 3 bases, in that order; junction bases with no gene match: 8. The CDR3 extends over 16 amino acids. The CDR3 is CASSFGTAGGTDTQYF. In DNA, the CDR3 is TGTGCCAGCAGTTTCGGTACGGCGGGAGGTACAGATACGCAGTATTTT.

The chain links TRBV7-2 to TRBJ2-2; TRBD2 is a possible D gene (7 bases). The germline V gene has CDR1 SGHTA and CDR2 FQGNSA. V was clipped by 2 bases and J by 2 bases, with 12 bases between them. This CDR3 spans 16 amino acids. The CDR3 DNA sequence: TGTGCCAGCAGCTTAAGGGAGGGGGGTAACACCGGGGAGCTGTTTTTT. Amino acid sequence: CASSLREGGNTGELFF. The complete variable domain, with remaining parts taken from reference TRBV7-2 and TRBJ2-2, reads GAGVSQSPSNKVTEKGKDVELRCDPISGHTALYWYRQSLGQGLEFLIYFQGNSAPDKSGLPSDRFSAERTGGSVSTLTIQRTQQEDSAVYLCASSLREGGNTGELFFGEGSRLTVL.

This clonotype showed up just a few times. The chain recombines TRBV12-3 or TRBV12-4 with TRBJ2-2; the match to TRBD2 covers 10 bases. The CDR3 extends over 18 amino acids. V trimming: 6 bases; J trimming: 0 bases; junction bases outside the gene matches: 10. The CDR3 protein is CASSRLGLATANTGELFF. The CDR3 DNA reads TGTGCCAGCAGCCGCTTGGGACTAGCGACAGCGAACACCGGGGAGCTGTTTTTT.

The CDR3 protein is CASRRYPRAQETQYF. The CDR3 DNA reads as TGTGCCAGCAGACGCTACCCCCGGGCCCAAGAGACCCAGTACTTC. The gene calls are TRBV6-2 or TRBV6-3 and TRBJ2-5; D gene ambiguous. The CDR3 is made up of 15 amino acids. Trimming left V 6 bases short and J 1 base short, with 15 bases between. From germline, CDR1 is MNHEY and CDR2 SVGEGT.

This clonotype has ten or more counts. The chain couples TRBV7-2 to TRBJ1-1, with unresolved D. The CDR3 has 13 residues. Per the germline V gene, CDR1 is SGHTA and CDR2 is FQGNSA. V was shortened by 1 base and J by 5 bases, with 8 bases between the two germline ends. CDR3 in DNA: TGTGCCAGCAGCTTAGGGGTCGAGACTGAAGCTTTCTTT. Translating gives CASSLGVETEAFF.

V usage is TRBV6-2 or TRBV6-3 and J usage is TRBJ1-2; D is uncertain. The germline V gene encodes CDR1 MNHEY and CDR2 SVGEGT. The CDR3 runs 14 residues. Trimming shortened V by 4 bases and J by 0 bases, and 9 bases separated the two germline ends. The CDR3 here is CASSSLTANYGYTF. The CDR3 bases are TGTGCCAGCAGTTCGTTGACTGCTAACTATGGCTACACCTTC.

The V gene is TRBV6-2 or TRBV6-3, the J gene TRBJ2-2; 7 positions match TRBD1. V shed 5 bases, J shed 1 base, and the junction held 1 base outside the gene matches. The CDR3 length is 14 residues. The germline gives CDR1 MNHEY, CDR2 SVGEGT. CDR3 sequence: CASSGTENTGELFF. DNA of the CDR3: TGTGCCAGCAGTGGGACAGAGAACACCGGGGAGCTGTTTTTT.

The chain couples TRBV5-4 to TRBJ2-1; 9 bases map to TRBD2. Trimming cost V 0 bases and J 5 bases; bases outside gene matches: 9. In germline, CDR1 is SGHNT, CDR2 YYREEE (reference sequence). This CDR3 has 17 residues. CDR3 coding DNA: TGTGCCAGCAGCTTGGATGCGGCTAGCGGGAAAAACAATGAGCAGTTCTTC. Amino acids: CASSLDAASGKNNEQFF.

This clonotype was seen more than once but under ten times. The chain carries TRBV28 and TRBJ2-7; the D gene is possibly TRBD2 (5 bases). With 5 bases removed from V and 7 bases from J, the gap between germline ends came to 18 bases. Germline lookup yields CDR1 MDHEN and CDR2 SYDVKM. The CDR3 is 14 residues long. The CDR3 loop is CASSPQSPTGEQYF. The CDR3 DNA is TGTGCCAGCAGTCCCCAATCTCCTACGGGGGAGCAGTACTTC.

This clonotype was observed a handful of times. This chain joins TRBV2 and TRBJ1-6, with D tentatively TRBD1 (6 bases). Trimming shortened V by 8 bases and J by 5 bases, and 10 bases separated the two germline ends. This CDR3 has 13 residues. Germline CDR1 SNHLY, CDR2 FYNNEI. Here the CDR3 DNA reads TGTGCCAGCCAAACAGGGAATAATTCACCCCTCCACTTT. It yields the protein CASQTGNNSPLHF.

V gene TRBV28 combines with J gene TRBJ2-3; 12 bases align to TRBD2. This CDR3 is built from 17 residues. Trimming at V came to 4 bases and at J to 0 bases, leaving 5 bases not matched to a gene. Germline CDR1 MDHEN, CDR2 SYDVKM. Here the CDR3 reads CASSSLAGGTSTDTQYF. Written as DNA, the CDR3 is TGTGCCAGCAGTTCTCTAGCGGGAGGGACTAGCACAGATACGCAGTATTTT. The complete variable domain, with remaining parts taken from reference TRBV28 and TRBJ2-3, reads DVKVTQSSRYLVKRTGEKVFLECVQDMDHENMFWYRQDPGLGLRLIYFSYDVKMKEKGDIPEGYSVSREKKERFSLILESASTNQTSMYLCASSSLAGGTSTDTQYFGPGTRLTVL.

This chain connects TRBV25-1 to TRBJ2-2; D not resolved. Trimming left V 8 bases short and J 5 bases short, with 12 bases between. From germline, CDR1 is MGHDK and CDR2 SYGVNS. There are 13 residues in the CDR3. The chain's CDR3 is CASAHSWTGELFF. The CDR3 coding sequence is TGTGCCAGCGCCCACTCGTGGACCGGGGAGCTGTTTTTT.

In DNA, the CDR3 is TGTGCCAGCAGTTACCTACAGGGCCAAGAGACCCAGTACTTC. This codes for CASSYLQGQETQYF. The rearrangement joins TRBV12-3 or TRBV12-4 to TRBJ2-5; D perhaps matches TRBD1 (6 bases). With 4 bases removed from V and 1 base from J, the gap between germline ends came to 10 bases. This CDR3 contains 14 residues.